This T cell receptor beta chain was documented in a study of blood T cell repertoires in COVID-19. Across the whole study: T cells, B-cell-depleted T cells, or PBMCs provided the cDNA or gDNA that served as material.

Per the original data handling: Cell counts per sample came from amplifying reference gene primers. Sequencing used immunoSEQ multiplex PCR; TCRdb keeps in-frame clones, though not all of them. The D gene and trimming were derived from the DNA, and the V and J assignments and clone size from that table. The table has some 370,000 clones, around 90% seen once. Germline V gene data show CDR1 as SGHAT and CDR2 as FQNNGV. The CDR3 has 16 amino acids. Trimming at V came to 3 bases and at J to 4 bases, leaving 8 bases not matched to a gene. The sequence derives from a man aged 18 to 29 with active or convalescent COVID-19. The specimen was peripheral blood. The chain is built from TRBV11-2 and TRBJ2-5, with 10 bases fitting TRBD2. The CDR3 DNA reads TGTGCCAGCAGCTTTTCCAGCGGGAGGGTAGGAGAGACCCAGTACTTC. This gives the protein CASSFSSGRVGETQYF.